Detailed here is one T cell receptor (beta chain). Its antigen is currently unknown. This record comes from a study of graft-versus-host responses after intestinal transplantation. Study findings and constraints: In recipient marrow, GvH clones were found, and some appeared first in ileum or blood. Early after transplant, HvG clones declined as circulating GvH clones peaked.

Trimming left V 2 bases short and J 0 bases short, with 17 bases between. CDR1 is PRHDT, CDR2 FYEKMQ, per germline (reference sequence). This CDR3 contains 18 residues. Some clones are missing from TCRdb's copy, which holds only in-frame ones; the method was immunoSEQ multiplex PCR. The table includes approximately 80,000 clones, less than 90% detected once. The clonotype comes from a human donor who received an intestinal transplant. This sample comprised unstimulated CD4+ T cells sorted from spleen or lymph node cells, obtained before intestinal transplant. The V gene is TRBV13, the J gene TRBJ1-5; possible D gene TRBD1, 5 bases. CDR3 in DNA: TGTGCCAGCAGCTTACTTCCAGGGATTGGGGATAGCAATCAGCCCCAGCATTTT. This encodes CASSLLPGIGDSNQPQHF.